Below are 3 T cell receptor beta chains sequenced from a single sample in a study of blood T cell repertoires in COVID-19. The assay was immunoSEQ multiplex PCR, and TCRdb's table has in-frame clones only and misses some. The sample yields fewer than 300,000 clones, more than 85% seen once. The sample taken for sequencing was peripheral blood. The receptors come from a person aged 18 to 35 with COVID-19, enrolled during active disease.

The chain combines TRBV24-1 with TRBJ2-3; D ambiguous. The CDR3 spans 17 residues. Trimming shortened V by 0 bases and J by 3 bases, and 15 bases separated the two germline ends. In germline, CDR1 is KGHDR, CDR2 SFDVKD. As DNA, the CDR3 is TGTGCCACCAGTGATTTGCCGGCGGTATCAGCAACAGATACGCAGTATTTT. It codes for CATSDLPAVSATDTQYF.

The chain is built from TRBV11-2 and TRBJ2-3, with 10 bases aligning to TRBD2. The CDR3 has 16 residues. CDR1 and CDR2 (germline): SGHAT, FQNNGV. With V trimmed by 6 bases and J by 2 bases, 8 bases remained unmatched. In nucleotides, the CDR3 is TGTGCCAGCAGACCCTTTAGCGGGGGGACCACAGATACGCAGTATTTT. Protein sequence: CASRPFSGGTTDTQYF.

This chain joins TRBV10-3 and TRBJ2-7; tentative D call: TRBD1 (5 bases). Germline CDR1 is ENHRY and CDR2 is SYGVKD. The germline V and J ends were trimmed by 0 bases and 3 bases, with 15 bases remaining between them. This CDR3 has 16 residues. The CDR3 loop reads CAISESSSSRGYEQYF. The CDR3 bases are TGTGCCATCAGTGAGTCGAGTTCTTCTAGGGGCTACGAGCAGTACTTC.